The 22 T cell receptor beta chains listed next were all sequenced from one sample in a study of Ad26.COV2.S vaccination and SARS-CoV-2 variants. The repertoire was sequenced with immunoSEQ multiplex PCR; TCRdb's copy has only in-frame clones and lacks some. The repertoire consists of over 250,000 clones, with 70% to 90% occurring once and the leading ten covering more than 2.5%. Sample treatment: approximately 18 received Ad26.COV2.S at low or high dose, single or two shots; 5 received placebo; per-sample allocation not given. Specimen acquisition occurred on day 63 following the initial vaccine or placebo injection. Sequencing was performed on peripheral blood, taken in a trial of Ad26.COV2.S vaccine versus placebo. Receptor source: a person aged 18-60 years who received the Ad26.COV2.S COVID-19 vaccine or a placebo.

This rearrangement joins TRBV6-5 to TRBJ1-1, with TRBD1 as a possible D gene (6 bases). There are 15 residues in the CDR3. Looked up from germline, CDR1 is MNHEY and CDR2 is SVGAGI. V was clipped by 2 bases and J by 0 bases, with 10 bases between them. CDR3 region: CASSYSGTLNTEAFF. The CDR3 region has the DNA TGTGCCAGCAGTTACAGCGGGACACTGAACACTGAAGCTTTCTTT.

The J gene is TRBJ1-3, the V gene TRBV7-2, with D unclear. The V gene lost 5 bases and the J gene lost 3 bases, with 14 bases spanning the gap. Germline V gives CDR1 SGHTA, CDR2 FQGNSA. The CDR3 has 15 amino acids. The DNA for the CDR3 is TGTGCCAGCAGCCTAAGGGCGGGGAATGGAAACACCATATATTTT. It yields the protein CASSLRAGNGNTIYF.

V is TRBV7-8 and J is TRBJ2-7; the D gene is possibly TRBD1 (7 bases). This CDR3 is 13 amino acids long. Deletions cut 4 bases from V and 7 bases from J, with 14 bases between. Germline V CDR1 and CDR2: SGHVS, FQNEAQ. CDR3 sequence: CASSSQGGGEQYF. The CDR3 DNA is TGTGCCAGCAGCTCGCAGGGGGGCGGTGAGCAGTACTTC.

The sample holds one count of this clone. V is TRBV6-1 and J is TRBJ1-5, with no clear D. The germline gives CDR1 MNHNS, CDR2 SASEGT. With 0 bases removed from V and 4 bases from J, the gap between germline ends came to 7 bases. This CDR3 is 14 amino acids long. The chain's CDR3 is CASSEALRNQPQHF. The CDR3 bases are TGTGCCAGCAGTGAAGCGCTCCGGAATCAGCCCCAGCATTTT.

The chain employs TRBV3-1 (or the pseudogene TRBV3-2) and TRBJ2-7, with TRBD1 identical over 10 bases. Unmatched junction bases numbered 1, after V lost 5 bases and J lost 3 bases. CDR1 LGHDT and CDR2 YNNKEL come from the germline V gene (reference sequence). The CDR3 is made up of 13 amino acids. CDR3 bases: TGTGCCAGCAGCTGGGACAGGGGCTACGAGCAGTACTTC. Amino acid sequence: CASSWDRGYEQYF.

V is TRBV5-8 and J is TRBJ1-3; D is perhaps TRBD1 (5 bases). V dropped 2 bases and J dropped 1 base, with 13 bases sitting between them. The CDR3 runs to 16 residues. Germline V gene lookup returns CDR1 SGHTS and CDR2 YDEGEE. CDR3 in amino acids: CASSFEGWASGNTIYF. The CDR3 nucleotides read TGTGCCAGCAGCTTCGAGGGGTGGGCTTCTGGAAACACCATATATTTT.

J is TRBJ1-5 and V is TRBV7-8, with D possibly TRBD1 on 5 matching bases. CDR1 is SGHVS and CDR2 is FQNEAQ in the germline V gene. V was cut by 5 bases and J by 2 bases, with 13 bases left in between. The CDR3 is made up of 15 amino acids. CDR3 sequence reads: CASSAARGRNQPQHF. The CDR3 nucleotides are TGTGCCAGCAGCGCCGCTAGGGGCCGCAATCAGCCCCAGCATTTT.

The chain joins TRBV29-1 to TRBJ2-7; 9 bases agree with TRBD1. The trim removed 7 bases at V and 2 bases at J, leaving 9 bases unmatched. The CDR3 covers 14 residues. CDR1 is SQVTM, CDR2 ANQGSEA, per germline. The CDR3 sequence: CSAAGDRATYEQYF. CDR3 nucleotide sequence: TGCAGCGCCGCCGGGGACAGGGCCACCTACGAGCAGTACTTC.

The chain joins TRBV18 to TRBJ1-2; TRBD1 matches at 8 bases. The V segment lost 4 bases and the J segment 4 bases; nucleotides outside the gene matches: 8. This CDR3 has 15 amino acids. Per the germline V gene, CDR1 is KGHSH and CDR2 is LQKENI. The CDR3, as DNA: TGTGCCAGCTCACACGGGGACAGGTTGCGCTATGGCTACACCTTC. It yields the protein CASSHGDRLRYGYTF.

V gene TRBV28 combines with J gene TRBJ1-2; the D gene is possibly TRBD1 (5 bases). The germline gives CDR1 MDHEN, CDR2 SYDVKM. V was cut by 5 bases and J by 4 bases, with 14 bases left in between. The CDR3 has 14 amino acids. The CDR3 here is CASSGDARFYGYTF. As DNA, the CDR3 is TGTGCCAGCAGTGGGGACGCCCGCTTCTATGGCTACACCTTC.

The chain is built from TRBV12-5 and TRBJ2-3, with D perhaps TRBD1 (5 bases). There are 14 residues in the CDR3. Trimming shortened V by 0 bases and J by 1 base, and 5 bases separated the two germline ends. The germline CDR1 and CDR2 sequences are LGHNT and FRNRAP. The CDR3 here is CASGLVQGTDTQYF. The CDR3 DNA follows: TGTGCTAGTGGTTTGGTACAGGGCACAGATACGCAGTATTTT.

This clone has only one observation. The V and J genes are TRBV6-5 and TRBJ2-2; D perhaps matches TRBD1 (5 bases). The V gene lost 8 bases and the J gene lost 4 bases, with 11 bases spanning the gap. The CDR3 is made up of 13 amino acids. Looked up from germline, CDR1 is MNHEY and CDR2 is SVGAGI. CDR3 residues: CASESGLTGELFF. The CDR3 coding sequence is TGTGCCAGCGAATCAGGGCTCACCGGGGAGCTGTTTTTT.

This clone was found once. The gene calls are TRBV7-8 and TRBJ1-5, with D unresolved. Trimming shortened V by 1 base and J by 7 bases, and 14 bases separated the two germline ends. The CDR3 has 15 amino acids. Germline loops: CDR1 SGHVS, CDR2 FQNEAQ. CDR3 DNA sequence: TGTGCCAGCAGCTTAGTATGGGGAGTGGGGCAGCCCCAGCATTTT. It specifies CASSLVWGVGQPQHF.

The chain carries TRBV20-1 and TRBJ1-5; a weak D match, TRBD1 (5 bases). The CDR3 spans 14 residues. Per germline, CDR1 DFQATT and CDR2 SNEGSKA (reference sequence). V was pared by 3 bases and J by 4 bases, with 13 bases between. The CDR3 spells CSASAIQGNQPQHF. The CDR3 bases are TGCAGTGCTAGTGCAATCCAGGGAAATCAGCCCCAGCATTTT.

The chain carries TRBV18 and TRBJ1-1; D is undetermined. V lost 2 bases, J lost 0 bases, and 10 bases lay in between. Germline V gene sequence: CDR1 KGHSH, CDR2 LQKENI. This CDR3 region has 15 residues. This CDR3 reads CASSPDGFMNTEAFF. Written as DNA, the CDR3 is TGTGCCAGCTCACCAGACGGATTCATGAACACTGAAGCTTTCTTT.

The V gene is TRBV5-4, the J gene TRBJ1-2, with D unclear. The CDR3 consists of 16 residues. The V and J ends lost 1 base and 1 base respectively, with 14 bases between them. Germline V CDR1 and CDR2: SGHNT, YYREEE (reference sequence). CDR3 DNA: TGTGCCAGCAGCTTGATCGGCGGTCGCAGTAACTATGGCTACACCTTC. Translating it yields CASSLIGGRSNYGYTF.

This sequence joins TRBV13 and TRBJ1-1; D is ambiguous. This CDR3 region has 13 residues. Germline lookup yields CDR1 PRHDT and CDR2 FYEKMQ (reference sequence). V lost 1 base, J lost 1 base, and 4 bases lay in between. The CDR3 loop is CASSLAQNTEAFF. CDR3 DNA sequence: TGTGCCAGCAGCTTAGCGCAGAACACTGAAGCTTTCTTT.

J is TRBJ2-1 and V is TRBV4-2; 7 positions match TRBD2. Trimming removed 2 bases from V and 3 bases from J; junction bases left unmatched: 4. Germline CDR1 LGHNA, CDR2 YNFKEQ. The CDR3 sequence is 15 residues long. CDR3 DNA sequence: TGTGCCAGCAGCCAATGCGGGAGCCACTACAATGAGCAGTTCTTC. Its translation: CASSQCGSHYNEQFF.

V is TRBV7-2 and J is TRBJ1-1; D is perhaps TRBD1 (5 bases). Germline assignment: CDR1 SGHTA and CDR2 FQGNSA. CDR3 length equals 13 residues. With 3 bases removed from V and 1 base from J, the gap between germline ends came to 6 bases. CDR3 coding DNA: TGTGCCAGCAGCTTCCAGGGGAACACTGAAGCTTTCTTT. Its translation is CASSFQGNTEAFF.

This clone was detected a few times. CDR3 coding DNA: TGTGCCTGGAGTCCACAATTGAACACTGAAGCTTTCTTT. It yields the protein CAWSPQLNTEAFF. This sequence joins TRBV30 and TRBJ1-1, with unresolved D. V was clipped by 2 bases and J by 0 bases, with 7 bases between them. This CDR3 spans 13 amino acids. Looked up from germline, CDR1 is GTSNPN and CDR2 is SVGIG (reference sequence).

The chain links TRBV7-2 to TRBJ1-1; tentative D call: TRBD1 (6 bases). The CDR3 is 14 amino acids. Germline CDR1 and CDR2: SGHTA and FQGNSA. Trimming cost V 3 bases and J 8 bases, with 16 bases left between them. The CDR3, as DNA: TGTGCCAGCAGCTTCCGTCAGGGGACAAACGAAGCTTTCTTT. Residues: CASSFRQGTNEAFF.

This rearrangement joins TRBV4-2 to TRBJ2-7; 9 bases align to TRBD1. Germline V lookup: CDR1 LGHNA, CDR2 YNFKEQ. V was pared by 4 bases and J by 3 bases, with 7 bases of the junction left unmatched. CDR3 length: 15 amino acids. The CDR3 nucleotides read TGTGCCAGCAGCCCCGCGGGGACAGGGAACTACGAGCAGTACTTC. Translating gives CASSPAGTGNYEQYF.